One sample yielded the 27 T cell receptor beta chains listed below, sequenced in a study of blood T cell repertoires in COVID-19. TCRdb's table, derived via immunoSEQ multiplex PCR, lists solely in-frame clones and lacks some. The repertoire holds some 270,000 clones, roughly 88% seen once, with 0.7% to 0.9% in the top ten. Sequenced input: peripheral blood. These receptors originate from a human donor with COVID-19, enrolled during active disease. The donor label of this sample is uncertain.

The chain carries TRBV18 and TRBJ1-1; D not certain. CDR3 length: 13 amino acids. Germline CDR1 reads KGHSH; CDR2 reads LQKENI. The V end was cut by 2 bases, the J end by 3 bases, with 7 bases between. The CDR3 bases are TGTGCCAGCTCACCAGGGCAGCACACTGAAGCTTTCTTT. This sequence encodes CASSPGQHTEAFF.

This rearrangement joins TRBV7-2 to TRBJ2-3, with D maybe TRBD1 (6 bases). V lost 1 base and J 0 bases, leaving 14 bases between the germline ends. Germline V gene lookup returns CDR1 SGHTA and CDR2 FQGNSA. The CDR3 spans 17 residues. The CDR3 nucleotides read TGTGCCAGCAGCTTAGGCCGGAGACAGGTTAGCACAGATACGCAGTATTTT. The encoded protein is CASSLGRRQVSTDTQYF.

The chain employs TRBV9 and TRBJ1-1; TRBD1 matches at 7 bases. Germline V CDR1 and CDR2: SGDLS, YYNGEE. J gave up 4 bases and V 4 bases, and 7 bases lay outside the gene matches. This CDR3 is 14 amino acids long. CDR3 in amino acids: CASSPRQGGTEAFF. CDR3 sequence (DNA): TGTGCCAGCAGCCCGCGACAGGGAGGCACTGAAGCTTTCTTT.

CDR3 protein: CASSPSLAGGPIGELFF. CDR3 coding DNA: TGTGCCAGCAGCCCATCGCTAGCGGGAGGGCCTATCGGGGAGCTGTTTTTT. This chain joins TRBV11-2 and TRBJ2-2; TRBD2 matches at 12 bases. Germline CDR1 reads SGHAT; CDR2 reads FQNNGV. There are 17 residues in the CDR3. Trimming took 5 bases from V and 7 from J; bases not matched to a gene: 11.

The chain couples TRBV2 to TRBJ2-5; D might be TRBD2 (5 bases). Trimming stripped 6 bases from V and 5 bases from J, with 10 bases between. Germline-derived CDR1 and CDR2 are SNHLY and FYNNEI. The CDR3 has 12 residues. CDR3 sequence reads: CASRRVEETQYF. The CDR3 DNA reads as TGTGCCAGCAGGAGGGTGGAGGAGACCCAGTACTTC.

The chain has TRBV6-2 or TRBV6-3 and TRBJ2-1; TRBD2 is a possible D gene (6 bases). V lost 2 bases and J 0 bases, leaving 11 bases between the germline ends. Germline V CDR1 and CDR2: MNHEY, SVGEGT. The CDR3 is 16 amino acids. The CDR3 region is CASSYGGGASYNEQFF. CDR3 nucleotides: TGTGCCAGCAGTTACGGGGGAGGTGCCTCCTACAATGAGCAGTTCTTC.

The V call is TRBV19, the J call TRBJ1-3, with TRBD1 as a possible D gene (5 bases). This CDR3 region has 17 residues. V was cut by 7 bases and J by 0 bases, with 19 bases left in between. Per the germline V gene, CDR1 is LNHDA and CDR2 is SQIVND (reference sequence). CDR3 loop: CASKWSGDPSSGNTIYF. The CDR3 DNA reads as TGTGCCAGTAAATGGTCGGGGGACCCCTCCTCTGGAAACACCATATATTTT.

Details on this clone: The same CDR3 also results from other DNA sequences found in this sample. The chain is built from TRBV2 and TRBJ1-4; TRBD1 matches at 7 bases. The CDR3 has 14 residues. Germline CDR1 SNHLY, CDR2 FYNNEI. V dropped 5 bases and J dropped 5; count of bases not matched to a gene: 5. The CDR3 DNA follows: TGTGCCAGCAGTACCGGGACAGCAAATGAAAAACTGTTTTTT. Protein: CASSTGTANEKLFF.

The V call is TRBV30, the J call TRBJ2-7, with TRBD2 matching over 10 bases. Germline-derived CDR1 and CDR2 are GTSNPN and SVGIG (reference sequence). This CDR3 is 18 amino acids long. The V and J ends lost 3 bases and 7 bases, in that order; junction bases with no gene match: 21. CDR3 nucleotide sequence: TGTGCCTGGAGCGGTCCCCTAGCTAGCGGGAGACGAGTATTGGAGCAGTACTTC. As protein: CAWSGPLASGRRVLEQYF.

The sample holds one count of this clone. This chain connects TRBV18 to TRBJ2-7; D gene unclear. V lost 2 bases and J lost 3, with 17 bases in between. The CDR3 covers 16 residues. The germline V gene has CDR1 KGHSH and CDR2 LQKENI. The CDR3 coding sequence is TGTGCCAGCTCACCAGGGCTTCCGGAACCCTTCTACGAGCAGTACTTC. The encoded protein is CASSPGLPEPFYEQYF.

The chain has TRBV5-6 and TRBJ1-4, with 7 bases identical to TRBD1. After removal of 5 bases from V and 8 bases from J, the junction contained 9 bases not matched to a gene. The germline V gene has CDR1 SGHDT and CDR2 YYEEEE. CDR3 length: 14 amino acids. The CDR3 bases are TGTGCCAGCAGTACAGGGGCCGGGGACGAAAAACTGTTTTTT. This encodes CASSTGAGDEKLFF.

This chain joins TRBV6-2 or TRBV6-3 and TRBJ2-7; TRBD2 matches at 10 bases. Per the germline V gene, CDR1 is MNHEY and CDR2 is SVGEGT. After removal of 2 bases from V and 5 bases from J, the junction contained 9 bases not matched to a gene. The CDR3 is 16 residues long. This CDR3 reads CASSYAQTSGNHEQYF. CDR3 DNA: TGTGCCAGCAGTTACGCTCAAACTAGCGGGAACCACGAGCAGTACTTC.

The chain joins TRBV4-3 to TRBJ2-7; D possibly corresponds to TRBD2 (5 bases). The V and J ends lost 0 bases and 2 bases respectively, with 20 bases between them. Germline V gene data show CDR1 as LGHNA and CDR2 as YSLEER. The CDR3 loop spans 18 amino acids. In nucleotides, the CDR3 is TGCGCCAGCAGCCAAGAATCGGGGAAGGGTCAGCCTCCCTACGAGCAGTACTTC. Protein: CASSQESGKGQPPYEQYF.

The chain carries TRBV28 and TRBJ1-1; 9 nucleotides match TRBD1. Trimming cost V 7 bases and J 7 bases; bases outside gene matches: 4. Germline values: CDR1 MDHEN, CDR2 SYDVKM. The CDR3 covers 12 residues. CDR3 DNA sequence: TGTGCCAGCACAACAGGGGGCATTGAAGCTTTCTTT. Amino acid sequence: CASTTGGIEAFF.

This clone showed up just once. The rearrangement joins TRBV11-2 to TRBJ1-1, with a weak D call TRBD1 (6 bases). The CDR3 sequence is 14 residues long. Per germline, CDR1 SGHAT and CDR2 FQNNGV. V was trimmed by 4 bases and J by 5 bases, leaving 14 bases between them. In nucleotides, the CDR3 is TGTGCCAGCAGCTCCCAGGGGAGTAGGACTGAAGCTTTCTTT. Residues: CASSSQGSRTEAFF.

The J gene is TRBJ2-3, the V gene TRBV7-3, with TRBD2 matching over 10 bases. Germline V lookup: CDR1 SGHTA, CDR2 FQGTGA. J lost 0 bases, V lost 5 bases, and 8 bases had no gene match. CDR3 length equals 17 residues. The CDR3 loop is CASSLWTSGASTDTQYF. Here the CDR3 DNA reads TGTGCCAGCAGCCTTTGGACTAGCGGAGCTAGCACAGATACGCAGTATTTT.

This clone was detected only once. The sample has other DNA sequences that encode this CDR3 too. The V and J genes are TRBV30 and TRBJ2-1; 10 bases are shared with TRBD2. CDR1 is GTSNPN, CDR2 SVGIG, per germline (reference sequence). The CDR3 spans 14 residues. V was pared by 0 bases and J by 4 bases, with 0 bases of the junction left unmatched. The CDR3 reads CAWSVLAGYNEQFF. The CDR3, as DNA: TGTGCCTGGAGTGTACTAGCGGGGTACAATGAGCAGTTCTTC.

Comments on this clone: Other DNA sequences within the sample encode an identical CDR3. The chain joins TRBV9 to TRBJ1-2; D is possibly TRBD1 (5 bases). This CDR3 spans 15 amino acids. The germline CDR1 and CDR2 sequences are SGDLS and YYNGEE. The V end lost 3 bases, the J end lost 3 bases, and 15 bases lay between the germline ends. The CDR3 DNA sequence: TGTGCCAGCAGCGCTCGGCAGGGTCTTGACTATGGCTACACCTTC. Translation: CASSARQGLDYGYTF.

This clone was detected a few times. The CDR3 reads CASSLKSTVLIYGYTF. The CDR3 DNA reads TGTGCCAGCAGTTTAAAGTCGACAGTACTAATCTATGGCTACACCTTC. V and J are TRBV27 and TRBJ1-2; D is perhaps TRBD1 (5 bases). The CDR3 extends over 16 amino acids. V lost 2 bases to trimming and J lost 4 bases, with 17 bases between them. The germline V gene encodes CDR1 MNHEY and CDR2 SMNVEV (reference sequence).

The CDR3 nucleotides read TGTGCCAGTAGTATTCGGGCAGGGCAGGGAAACACCATATATTTT. As protein: CASSIRAGQGNTIYF. This chain links TRBV19 with TRBJ1-3, with a weak D call TRBD1 (5 bases). Trimming stripped 3 bases from V and 4 bases from J, with 13 bases between. This CDR3 region has 15 residues. Germline assignment: CDR1 LNHDA and CDR2 SQIVND (reference sequence).

This CDR3 reads CASSITGGTVGDTQYF. CDR3 DNA: TGTGCCAGTAGTATAACGGGCGGGACGGTTGGAGATACGCAGTATTTT. The gene calls are TRBV19 and TRBJ2-3, with D possibly matching TRBD2 (6 bases). CDR3 length: 16 amino acids. Trimming shortened V by 2 bases and J by 5 bases, and 17 bases separated the two germline ends. CDR1 LNHDA and CDR2 SQIVND come from the germline V gene (reference sequence). The complete variable domain, with remaining parts taken from reference TRBV19 and TRBJ2-3, reads DGGITQSPKYLFRKEGQNVTLSCEQNLNHDAMYWYRQDPGQGLRLIYYSQIVNDFQKGDIAEGYSVSREKKESFPLTVTSAQKNPTAFYLCASSITGGTVGDTQYFGPGTRLTVL.

Comment on this clone: A much larger clone sits a single nucleotide away, making a read error possible. The genes are TRBV19 and TRBJ1-1; D possibly corresponds to TRBD1 (5 bases). The V gene's germline CDR1 is LNHDA and CDR2 SQIVND (reference sequence). The CDR3 length is 13 residues. V lost 5 bases to trimming and J lost 3 bases, with 10 bases between them. The CDR3 protein is CASSATADTEAFF. The CDR3 region has the DNA TGTGCCAGTAGTGCGACAGCAGACACTGAAGCTTTCTTT.

V gene TRBV3-1 (or the pseudogene TRBV3-2) combines with J gene TRBJ1-2; D is possibly TRBD1 (5 bases). There are 18 residues in the CDR3. CDR1 and CDR2 (germline): LGHDT, YNNKEL (reference sequence). Trimming took off 2 bases at V and 0 bases at J, with 19 bases between the two ends. The CDR3 spells CASSQHAGSGAANYGYTF. CDR3 DNA: TGTGCCAGCAGCCAACATGCGGGGAGTGGGGCCGCTAACTATGGCTACACCTTC.

This chain connects TRBV30 to TRBJ1-5, with D perhaps TRBD1 (6 bases). The CDR3 length is 14 residues. Germline V gene sequence: CDR1 GTSNPN, CDR2 SVGIG (reference sequence). V lost 2 bases, J lost 7 bases, and 15 bases lay in between. CDR3 nucleotide sequence: TGTGCCTGGAGTACCCGAACAGGGTTCCAGCCCCAGCATTTT. Translating gives CAWSTRTGFQPQHF.

The V call is TRBV9, the J call TRBJ1-2; D might be TRBD1 (6 bases). V lost 2 bases, J lost 2 bases, and 10 bases lay in between. The CDR3 loop spans 14 amino acids. The germline gives CDR1 SGDLS, CDR2 YYNGEE. CDR3 in DNA: TGTGCCAGCAGCGTCCAGGGGCAGAACTATGGCTACACCTTC. It codes for CASSVQGQNYGYTF.

This rearrangement joins TRBV29-1 to TRBJ2-1, with 8 nucleotides matching TRBD2. The V and J ends lost 3 bases and 12 bases, in that order; junction bases with no gene match: 4. The CDR3 is made up of 11 amino acids. Germline CDR1 and CDR2: SQVTM and ANQGSEA. CDR3 DNA sequence: TGCAGCGTTGACGGACTAGCAGGGCAGTTCTTC. This codes for CSVDGLAGQFF.

This clone showed up just a few times. V usage is TRBV9 and J usage is TRBJ1-6, with 7 bases identical to TRBD1. Germline V gene sequence: CDR1 SGDLS, CDR2 YYNGEE. V was clipped by 4 bases and J by 0 bases; unmatched bases: 7. The CDR3 covers 17 residues. The CDR3 DNA reads TGTGCCAGCAGCCCATCGACAGGGAGCTCCTATAATTCACCCCTCCACTTT. It codes for CASSPSTGSSYNSPLHF.